This TCR beta chain stems from a study of blood T cell repertoires in COVID-19. Study-level information: PBMCs, B-cell-depleted T cells, or T cells were the source of the cDNA or gDNA that made up the material.

V was clipped by 4 bases and J by 5 bases; unmatched bases: 6. This CDR3 has 15 amino acids. CDR1 is SGHRS, CDR2 YFSETQ, per germline. Methods used by the authors: Researchers report that nucleated cell counts were estimated from reference gene primer amplification. Sequencing used immunoSEQ multiplex PCR; TCRdb keeps in-frame clones, though not all of them. That table gives V, J and clone size, and the DNA gave D and trimming. The table shows 270,000 or so clones, with more than 65% occurring only once. What was sequenced was PBMCs or T cells enriched from blood (not recorded which). The J gene is TRBJ2-5, the V gene TRBV5-1; the match to TRBD1 covers 12 bases. The clonotype was recovered from a middle-aged man who had recovered from COVID-19. Written as DNA, the CDR3 is TGCGCCAGCAGCCCCGGGACAGGGGGCGAGGAGACCCAGTACTTC. Amino acids: CASSPGTGGEETQYF.